The present entry profiles one T cell receptor (beta chain) with its context. This sample was taken from a study of blood T cell repertoires in COVID-19. Looking at the study overall: Acute and convalescent COVID-19 samples came from the United States, Italy and Spain. The cDNA or gDNA used as material had been derived from T cells, B-cell-depleted T cells, or PBMCs.

The V gene lost 6 bases and the J gene lost 8 bases, with 16 bases spanning the gap. There are 13 residues in the CDR3. Methods used by the authors: Nucleated cell counts were estimated from reference gene primer amplification. Sequencing used immunoSEQ multiplex PCR; TCRdb keeps in-frame clones, though not all of them. V and J calls and clone size are as listed in that table; D and trimming were resolved from the DNA. The table has about 59,000 clones, around nine tenths seen once; the top ten hold about 17%. This chain joins TRBV12-3 or TRBV12-4 and TRBJ1-2; D unclear. The TCR comes from an elderly man with acute or convalescent COVID-19. Sequencing used peripheral blood. CDR3 region: CASSRGSAGGYTF. The CDR3 DNA reads TGTGCCAGCAGCCGAGGTTCCGCGGGGGGCTACACCTTC.